The clone carrying this T cell receptor (beta chain) occurred once. The sample comes from a study of control samples from healthy donors and cancer patients. Germline CDR1 and CDR2: ENHRY and SYGVKD. The ends were cut back, 0 bases at V and 1 base at J, with 15 bases in the middle. The CDR3 contains 17 residues. Repertoires were generated with immunoSEQ multiplex PCR, while TCRdb's copy carries only in-frame clones and drops some. The sample carries roughly 170,000 clones, approximately 92% recorded once. The sequence derives from a man in his late teens or twenties in good health. Sequencing used blood. This chain uses TRBV10-3 with TRBJ1-2; D might be TRBD1 (6 bases). As DNA, the CDR3 is TGTGCCATCAGTGAGTCCGGACAGTTCGCCCTTAACTATGGCTACACCTTC. It yields the protein CAISESGQFALNYGYTF.